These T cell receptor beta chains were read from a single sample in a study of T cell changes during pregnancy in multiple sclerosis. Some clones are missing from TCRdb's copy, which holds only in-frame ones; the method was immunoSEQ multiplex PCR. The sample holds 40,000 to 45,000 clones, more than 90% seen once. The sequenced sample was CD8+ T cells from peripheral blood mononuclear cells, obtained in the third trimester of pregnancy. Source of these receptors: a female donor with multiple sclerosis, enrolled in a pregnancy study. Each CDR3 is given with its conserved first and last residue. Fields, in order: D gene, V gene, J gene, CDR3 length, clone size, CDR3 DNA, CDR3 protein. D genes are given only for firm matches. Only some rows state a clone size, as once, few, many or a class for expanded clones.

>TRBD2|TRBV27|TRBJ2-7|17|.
TGTGCCAGCAGTTACCTCCCGGTGGGAGGGCCGAGGAACGAGCAGTACTTC
CASSYLPVGGPRNEQYF
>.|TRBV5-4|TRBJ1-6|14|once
TGTGCCAGCAGCTTGGGGCAGGGGAATTCACCCCTCCACTTT
CASSLGQGNSPLHF
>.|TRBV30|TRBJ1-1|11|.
TGTGCCTGGACAGGGGCCTATGAAGCTTTCTTT
CAWTGAYEAFF
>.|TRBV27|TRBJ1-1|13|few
TGTGCCAGCACAGGGCACATGAACACTGAAGCTTTCTTT
CASTGHMNTEAFF
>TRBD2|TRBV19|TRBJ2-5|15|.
TGTGCCAGTAGTATCGGTAGCGGGATACAAGAGACCCAGTACTTC
CASSIGSGIQETQYF
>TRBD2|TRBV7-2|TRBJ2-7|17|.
TGTGCCAGCAGCTCCCGGGTCGGGGGGGGTAGCGACTACGAGCAGTACTTC
CASSSRVGGGSDYEQYF
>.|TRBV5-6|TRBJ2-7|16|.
TGTGCCAGCAGCTTGCTTCGGCTAGCGAGCACCTACGAGCAGTACTTC
CASSLLRLASTYEQYF
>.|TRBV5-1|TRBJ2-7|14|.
TGCGCCAGCAGCTTAAAACAGGGATTTTACGAGCAGTACTTC
CASSLKQGFYEQYF
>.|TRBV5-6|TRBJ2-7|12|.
TGTGCCAGCAGCTTGGGACACTACGAGCAGTACTTC
CASSLGHYEQYF
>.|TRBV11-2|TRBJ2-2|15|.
TGTGCCAGCAGCCCTAGCCCCGAATCAGCCGGGGAGCTGTTTTTT
CASSPSPESAGELFF
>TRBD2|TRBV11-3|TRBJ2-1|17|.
TGTGCCAGCAGCTTACAAAGCGGGGGGGCAGGAAACAATGAGCAGTTCTTC
CASSLQSGGAGNNEQFF
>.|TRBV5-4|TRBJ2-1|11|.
TGTGCCAGCAGCTTCGGGAATGAGCAGTTCTTC
CASSFGNEQFF
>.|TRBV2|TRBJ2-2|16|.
TGTGCCAGCACGCAGTGGCTAGCGCCGAACACCGGGGAGCTGTTTTTT
CASTQWLAPNTGELFF
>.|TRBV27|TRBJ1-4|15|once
TGTGCCAGCAAATCCCTAAGGGGGACTAATGAAAAACTGTTTTTT
CASKSLRGTNEKLFF
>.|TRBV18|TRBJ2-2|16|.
TGTGCCAGCTCACCGAGCAGGGGGGAGAAGACCGGGGAGCTGTTTTTT
CASSPSRGEKTGELFF
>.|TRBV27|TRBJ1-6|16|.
TGTGCCAGCAGTTTAGATCTAGGACAGTCAAGCTCACCCCTCCACTTT
CASSLDLGQSSSPLHF
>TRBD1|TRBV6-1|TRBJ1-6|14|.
TGTGCCAGCAGACCCGGGACAGAAAATTCACCCCTCCACTTT
CASRPGTENSPLHF
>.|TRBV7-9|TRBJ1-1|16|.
TGTGCCAGCAGCTTAAAGGTCCAGGATCCCTACACTGAAGCTTTCTTT
CASSLKVQDPYTEAFF
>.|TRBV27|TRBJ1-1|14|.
TGTGCCAGCAGTTTGAGCAGGGGTGGGACTGAAGCTTTCTTT
CASSLSRGGTEAFF
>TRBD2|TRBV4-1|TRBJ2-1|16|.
TGCGCCAGCAGCCAAGAAAGGACTAGCGGGATGATTGAGCAGTTCTTC
CASSQERTSGMIEQFF
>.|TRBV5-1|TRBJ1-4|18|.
TGCGCCAGCAGCTTGGTAGGGGGTATCCATGCAACTAATGAAAAACTGTTTTTT
CASSLVGGIHATNEKLFF
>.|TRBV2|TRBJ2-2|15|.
TGTGCCAGCAGTGAAGGCGGGGGCATCACCGGGGAGCTGTTTTTT
CASSEGGGITGELFF
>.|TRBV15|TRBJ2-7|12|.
TGTGCCACCAGCAGGGACTTCTACGAGCAGTACTTC
CATSRDFYEQYF
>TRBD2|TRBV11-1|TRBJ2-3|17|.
TGTGCCAGCAGCTTGCAAGCGGGGGGGCCAAGGACAGATACGCAGTATTTT
CASSLQAGGPRTDTQYF
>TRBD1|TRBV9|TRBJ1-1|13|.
TGTGCCAGCAGACCTCAGGGGGCTAATGAAGCTTTCTTT
CASRPQGANEAFF
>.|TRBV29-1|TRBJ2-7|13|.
TGCAGCGTTGGAGGAGGGGAAGGGAGCGAGCAGTACTTC
CSVGGGEGSEQYF
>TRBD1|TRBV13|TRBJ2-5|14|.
TGTGCCAGCAGCTTAGCCAGGGGGCACGAGACCCAGTACTTC
CASSLARGHETQYF
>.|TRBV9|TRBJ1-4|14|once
TGTGCCAGCAGCGCTCTAATAACGGGGGAAAAACTGTTTTTT
CASSALITGEKLFF
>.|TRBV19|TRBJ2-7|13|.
TGTGCCAGTAGTGCGGGCGCGACCTACGAGCAGTACTTC
CASSAGATYEQYF
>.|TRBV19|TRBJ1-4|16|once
TGTGCCAGTAGTCTTCTTGGCGGGTATTTGGATGAAAAACTGTTTTTT
CASSLLGGYLDEKLFF
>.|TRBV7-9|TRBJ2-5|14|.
TGTGCCAGCAGCTTAAGTGGGGCAGCAGAGACCCAGTACTTC
CASSLSGAAETQYF
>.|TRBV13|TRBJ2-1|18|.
TGTGCCAGCAGCTTAGGCGGTGTGGGTCAGGGGACCCACAATGAGCAGTTCTTC
CASSLGGVGQGTHNEQFF
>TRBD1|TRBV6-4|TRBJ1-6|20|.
TGTGCCAGCAGTGACTCAACCTGGGACAGGGGGCTATCAAGTAATTCACCCCTCCACTTT
CASSDSTWDRGLSSNSPLHF
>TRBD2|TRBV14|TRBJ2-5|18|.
TGTGCCAGCAGCCAAGTTTTGTGGCTAGCGGGAGGTGTGGAGACCCAGTACTTC
CASSQVLWLAGGVETQYF
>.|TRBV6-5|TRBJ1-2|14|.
TGTGCCAGCAGTTACTCGATCAGAAACTATGGCTACACCTTC
CASSYSIRNYGYTF
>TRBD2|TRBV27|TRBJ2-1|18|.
TGTGCCAGCAGTTTATCGTCTAGCGGGGTAAGCTCCTACAATGAGCAGTTCTTC
CASSLSSSGVSSYNEQFF
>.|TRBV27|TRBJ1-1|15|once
TGTGCCAGCAGTCCCCGGTCAACGGTGAACACTGAAGCTTTCTTT
CASSPRSTVNTEAFF
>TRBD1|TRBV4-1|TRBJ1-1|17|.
TGCGCCAGCAGCCAAGATGGGTGGCAGGGGGCGAATACTGAAGCTTTCTTT
CASSQDGWQGANTEAFF
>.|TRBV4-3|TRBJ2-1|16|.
TGCGCCAGCAGCCAAGATCGAGGAGACGGGAACAATGAGCAGTTCTTC
CASSQDRGDGNNEQFF
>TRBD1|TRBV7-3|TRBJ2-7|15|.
TGTGCCACCTCGATCGACGGGACAGGGTCCTACGAGCAGTACTTC
CATSIDGTGSYEQYF
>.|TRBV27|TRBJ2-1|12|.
TGTGCCAGCAGCCCCGGATGGAGGGAGCAGTTCTTC
CASSPGWREQFF
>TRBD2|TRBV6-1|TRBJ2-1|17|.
TGTGCCAGCAGTGAAGCGCGAGGGGAGGGCCTTTACAATGAGCAGTTCTTC
CASSEARGEGLYNEQFF
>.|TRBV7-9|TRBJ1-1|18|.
TGTGCCAGCAGCTTAGAAGCGGGAGGGGACACCTTGAACACTGAAGCTTTCTTT
CASSLEAGGDTLNTEAFF
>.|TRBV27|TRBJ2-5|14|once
TGTGCCAGCAGTTTAGATCAGGCCGGAGAGACCCAGTACTTC
CASSLDQAGETQYF
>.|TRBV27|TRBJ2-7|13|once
TGTGCCAGCAGTTATACGGTTTCCTACGAGCAGTACTTC
CASSYTVSYEQYF
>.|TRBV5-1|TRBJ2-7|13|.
TGCGCCAGCAGCTTGGCCCCGCCAGACGAGCAGTACTTC
CASSLAPPDEQYF
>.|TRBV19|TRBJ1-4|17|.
TGTGCCAGTAGTATAGAAGGGGGAGTTGCAACTAATGAAAAACTGTTTTTT
CASSIEGGVATNEKLFF
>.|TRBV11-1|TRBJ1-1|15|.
TGTGCCAGCAGCTTATCGAGGACACCGAACACTGAAGCTTTCTTT
CASSLSRTPNTEAFF
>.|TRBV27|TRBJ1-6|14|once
TGTGCCAGCAGTTTAGACCTAGATAATTCACCCCTCCACTTT
CASSLDLDNSPLHF
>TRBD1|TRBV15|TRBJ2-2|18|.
TGTGCCACCAGCAGAGAATACAGGGGCCTCGGGAACACCGGGGAGCTGTTTTTT
CATSREYRGLGNTGELFF
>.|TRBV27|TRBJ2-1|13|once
TGTGCCAGCAGTTTGGCGGAGCGCAATGAGCAGTTCTTC
CASSLAERNEQFF
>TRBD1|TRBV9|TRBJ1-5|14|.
TGTGCCAGCAGCGAGACAGGGCTGGGTCAGCCCCAGCATTTT
CASSETGLGQPQHF
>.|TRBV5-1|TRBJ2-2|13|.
TGCGCCAGCAGCTTGGACTTTGCCGGGGAGCTGTTTTTT
CASSLDFAGELFF
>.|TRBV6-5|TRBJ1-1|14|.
TGTGCCACCTCTAAAGGGGGAGAGAACACTGAAGCTTTCTTT
CATSKGGENTEAFF
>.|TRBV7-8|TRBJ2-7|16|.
TGTGCCAGCAGCTTAGGTTGGCTAGTCGCGCCCTACGAGCAGTACTTC
CASSLGWLVAPYEQYF
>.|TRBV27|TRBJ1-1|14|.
TGTGCCAGCAGTTTGGGACTTATGAACACTGAAGCTTTCTTT
CASSLGLMNTEAFF
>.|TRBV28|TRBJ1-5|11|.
TGTGCCAGCGGCTCCCGTCAGCCCCAGCATTTT
CASGSRQPQHF
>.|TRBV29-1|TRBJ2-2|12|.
TGCACCGTCGAGAGTTACACCGGGGAGCTGTTTTTT
CTVESYTGELFF